This T cell receptor beta chain is drawn from a study of identical twins. Unique molecular identifiers were present on cDNA, and template switching added a universal primer site. TCRdb reprocessed the 5' RACE reads via MiXCR and lists one record per CDR3 protein. The data hold about 1.7 million distinct CDR3 sequences, with about 31% observed a single time. Study outcomes and limitations: An excess of low generation probability was shown by twin-shared out-of-frame alpha sequences. Zero-insertion analyses were open to partial confounding by invariant MAIT and iNKT cells. Cord blood beta clonotypes present at high abundance carried fewer insertions; no such pattern appeared in memory repertoires.

A note on this clonotype: Its antigen is still unknown.

V was pared by 3 bases and J by 5 bases, with 10 bases of the junction left unmatched. The CDR3 loop spans 16 amino acids. Germline V gene lookup returns CDR1 SGHRS and CDR2 YFSETQ. The clonotype comes from a newborn girl in good health. Source material: cord blood. The chain combines TRBV5-1 with TRBJ2-2, with 7 bases that match TRBD2. The CDR3: CASSSRLASGTGELFF. DNA for the CDR3: TGCGCCAGCAGCTCCCGACTAGCTTCAGGAACCGGGGAGCTGTTTTTT.